These 30 T cell receptor beta chains share one sample of origin, sequenced in a study of OX40 agonist ivuxolimab in advanced cancers. The method was immunoSEQ multiplex PCR; TCRdb's version includes in-frame clones alone and lacks a portion of them. The sample carries 11,000 to 15,000 clones, around nine tenths recorded once. This material consisted of CD4+ or CD8+ T cells sorted from blood, taken in a trial of the OX40 agonist ivuxolimab. Every receptor here comes from an adult with an advanced solid tumor such as melanoma, head and neck, liver or kidney cancer.

This chain connects TRBV5-6 to TRBJ2-3; 9 positions agree with TRBD1. Germline CDR1 reads SGHDT; CDR2 reads YYEEEE. This CDR3 is 15 amino acids long. V was clipped by 2 bases and J by 7 bases; unmatched bases: 8. CDR3 loop: CASSLGQGRGYTQYF. CDR3 nucleotide sequence: TGTGCCAGCAGCTTAGGACAGGGGAGGGGATATACGCAGTATTTT.

The chain uses TRBV5-1 and TRBJ2-5, with 7 bases matching TRBD1. J was trimmed by 1 base and V by 4 bases; bases with no gene match: 7. The germline gives CDR1 SGHRS, CDR2 YFSETQ. The CDR3 contains 15 residues. CDR3 protein: CASSPGTDLQETQYF. The CDR3, as DNA: TGCGCCAGCAGCCCCGGGACAGACCTCCAAGAGACCCAGTACTTC. The entire variable domain, with the rest obtained from reference TRBV5-1 and TRBJ2-5, is as follows: KAGVTQTPRYLIKTRGQQVTLSCSPISGHRSVSWYQQTPGQGLQFLFEYFSETQRNKGNFPGRFSGRQFSNSRSEMNVSTLELGDSALYLCASSPGTDLQETQYFGPGTRLLVL.

J is TRBJ2-5 and V is TRBV6-6, with TRBD2 matching over 8 bases. CDR1 is MNHNY and CDR2 is SVGAGI in the germline V gene (reference sequence). V dropped 10 bases and J dropped 5; count of bases not matched to a gene: 6. CDR3 size: 12 residues. DNA for the CDR3: TGTGCCATCGGGGGGGCCGCTGAGACCCAGTACTTC. Protein product: CAIGGAAETQYF.

The chain combines TRBV7-9 with TRBJ1-2; D is uncertain. The CDR3 is 15 residues long. CDR1 and CDR2 (germline): SEHNR, FQNEAQ (reference sequence). V lost 5 bases and J 4 bases, leaving 17 bases between the germline ends. Here the CDR3 reads CASSRGGVEGYGYTF. The CDR3 bases are TGTGCCAGCAGCCGCGGTGGGGTTGAGGGCTATGGCTACACCTTC.

The genes are TRBV4-1 and TRBJ2-7; 9 nucleotides agree with TRBD1. The CDR3 consists of 17 residues. CDR1 MGHRA and CDR2 YSYEKL come from the germline V gene. The J segment lost 5 bases and the V segment lost 4 bases, leaving 15 bases of the junction unmatched. This CDR3 is CASSRPFRDRVDNEQYF. CDR3 nucleotides: TGCGCCAGCAGCCGACCTTTCCGGGACAGGGTAGACAACGAGCAGTACTTC.

In nucleotides, the CDR3 is TGTGCCAGCAGTTACCCTGGGACAGGGAAGACCGGGGAGCTGTTTTTT. Its protein is CASSYPGTGKTGELFF. J is TRBJ2-2 and V is TRBV6-6; 9 positions agree with TRBD1. The CDR3 loop spans 16 amino acids. CDR1 and CDR2 (germline): MNHNY, SVGAGI (reference sequence). With V trimmed by 2 bases and J by 5 bases, 6 bases remained unmatched.

The J gene is TRBJ1-2, the V gene TRBV19; D is perhaps TRBD1 (5 bases). Germline CDR1 LNHDA, CDR2 SQIVND (reference sequence). V was cut by 5 bases and J by 4 bases, with 20 bases left in between. This CDR3 has 16 residues. CDR3 sequence: CASSSTRQQGGYGYTF. The CDR3 DNA follows: TGTGCCAGTAGTTCCACCCGACAGCAGGGAGGCTATGGCTACACCTTC. Filled out from reference TRBV19 and TRBJ1-2, the complete variable domain reads DGGITQSPKYLFRKEGQNVTLSCEQNLNHDAMYWYRQDPGQGLRLIYYSQIVNDFQKGDIAEGYSVSREKKESFPLTVTSAQKNPTAFYLCASSSTRQQGGYGYTFGSGTRLTVV.

The chain couples TRBV7-3 to TRBJ2-5; D is undetermined. The length of the CDR3 is 13 residues. The V gene lost 3 bases and the J gene lost 1 base, with 6 bases spanning the gap. Per the germline V gene, CDR1 is SGHTA and CDR2 is FQGTGA. The CDR3 sequence: CASSLELQETQYF. DNA of the CDR3: TGTGCCAGCAGCTTGGAACTCCAAGAGACCCAGTACTTC.

The chain combines TRBV5-1 with TRBJ2-6, with TRBD2 matching 8 bases. From germline, CDR1 is SGHRS and CDR2 YFSETQ. The CDR3 covers 15 residues. With 4 bases clipped from V and 2 bases from J, the junction kept 2 bases outside the gene matches. CDR3 amino acids: CASSPGLAGANVLTF. The CDR3 region has the DNA TGCGCCAGCAGCCCGGGACTAGCTGGGGCCAACGTCCTGACTTTC.

The chain uses TRBV5-1 and TRBJ1-2; unclear D gene. The CDR3 totals 15 residues. Germline lookup yields CDR1 SGHRS and CDR2 YFSETQ. V lost 3 bases and J lost 4, with 16 bases in between. CDR3 coding DNA: TGCGCCAGCAGCTCCGGGCCGGGTTCCGGCTATGGCTACACCTTC. Residues: CASSSGPGSGYGYTF.

The gene calls are TRBV19 and TRBJ1-1; D gene uncertain. The CDR3 loop spans 13 amino acids. Germline V gene lookup returns CDR1 LNHDA and CDR2 SQIVND (reference sequence). V was clipped by 3 bases and J by 1 base, with 6 bases between them. The chain's CDR3 is CASSMKGNTEAFF. The DNA for the CDR3 is TGTGCCAGTAGTATGAAGGGGAACACTGAAGCTTTCTTT.

The chain carries TRBV6-1 and TRBJ1-4, with D perhaps TRBD1 (5 bases). The CDR3 contains 13 residues. CDR1 and CDR2 from the germline V gene are MNHNS and SASEGT. The V and J ends lost 7 bases and 6 bases respectively, with 12 bases between them. CDR3 in amino acids: CASMRTTYEKLFF. CDR3 coding DNA: TGTGCCAGCATGCGGACAACCTATGAAAAACTGTTTTTT.

This chain connects TRBV7-9 to TRBJ2-7; D uncertain. The CDR3 is 13 residues long. Germline V CDR1 and CDR2: SEHNR, FQNEAQ (reference sequence). The ends were cut back, 6 bases at V and 3 bases at J, with 12 bases in the middle. CDR3 sequence reads: CASSYDSFYEQYF. The CDR3 DNA reads as TGTGCCAGCAGTTACGACTCTTTCTACGAGCAGTACTTC.

The chain couples TRBV25-1 to TRBJ2-6; no clear D gene. Trimming stripped 9 bases from V and 0 bases from J, with 6 bases between. CDR3 length equals 13 residues. Per germline, CDR1 MGHDK and CDR2 SYGVNS. In DNA, the CDR3 is TGTGCCAGTACAGTCTCTGGGGCCAACGTCCTGACTTTC. As protein: CASTVSGANVLTF.

CDR3 region: CASTAPGTGFGYGYTF. DNA for the CDR3: TGTGCCAGTACCGCACCCGGGACAGGGTTCGGCTATGGCTACACCTTC. The chain has TRBV19 and TRBJ1-2; 9 bases align to TRBD1. Germline V lookup: CDR1 LNHDA, CDR2 SQIVND (reference sequence). The CDR3 totals 16 residues. With V trimmed by 7 bases and J by 4 bases, 13 bases remained unmatched.

This clone was counted between two and nine times. The chain links TRBV6-1 to TRBJ2-5; D uncertain. Germline CDR1 MNHNS, CDR2 SASEGT. The V gene lost 2 bases and the J gene lost 5 bases, with 3 bases spanning the gap. The CDR3 has 11 amino acids. In nucleotides, the CDR3 is TGTGCCAGCAGTGAAAGTGAGACCCAGTACTTC. It encodes CASSESETQYF.

This rearrangement joins TRBV30 to TRBJ1-3; a possible D gene is TRBD1 (5 bases). Per the germline V gene, CDR1 is GTSNPN and CDR2 is SVGIG (reference sequence). The CDR3 sequence is 13 residues long. Trimming pared 3 bases from V and 3 bases from J, leaving 9 bases between. CDR3 coding DNA: TGTGCCTGGAGCCAGGGTTTTGGAAACACCATATATTTT. The encoded protein is CAWSQGFGNTIYF. The complete variable domain, with remaining parts taken from reference TRBV30 and TRBJ1-3, reads SQTIHQWPATLVQPVGSPLSLECTVEGTSNPNLYWYRQAAGRGLQLLFYSVGIGQISSEVPQNLSASRPQDRQFILSSKKLLLSDSGFYLCAWSQGFGNTIYFGEGSWLTVV.

This chain connects TRBV27 to TRBJ2-1, with TRBD1 matching 9 bases. Germline V gene lookup returns CDR1 MNHEY and CDR2 SMNVEV (reference sequence). V dropped 5 bases and J dropped 7; count of bases not matched to a gene: 9. The CDR3 totals 15 residues. CDR3 protein: CASSPLGTGRNEQFF. The CDR3 DNA reads as TGTGCCAGCAGTCCTCTTGGGACAGGGCGGAATGAGCAGTTCTTC.

The chain has TRBV2 and TRBJ2-5, with D possibly TRBD2 on 6 matching bases. Germline CDR1 SNHLY, CDR2 FYNNEI. The ends were cut back, 3 bases at V and 11 bases at J, with 10 bases in the middle. This CDR3 is 11 amino acids long. Written as DNA, the CDR3 is TGTGCCAGCAGTGAGAGGGACTCGCAGTACTTC. Translating it yields CASSERDSQYF.

The CDR3 region has the DNA TGCGCCAGCAGCGAGACCCCTTTCGGGAGCAGCACAGATACGCAGTATTTT. Translating it yields CASSETPFGSSTDTQYF. The gene calls are TRBV10-1 and TRBJ2-3, with D perhaps matching TRBD2 (6 bases). Per the germline V gene, CDR1 is WNHNN and CDR2 is SYGVQD (reference sequence). CDR3 length: 17 amino acids. V was clipped by 6 bases and J by 0 bases, with 19 bases between them.

The rearrangement links TRBV9 to TRBJ2-5, with 8 bases matching TRBD2. Germline assignment: CDR1 SGDLS and CDR2 YYNGEE. The CDR3 runs to 17 residues. J gave up 2 bases and V 1 base, and 10 bases lay outside the gene matches. The CDR3 DNA reads as TGTGCCAGCAGCGTATTAGGCGGGGGGACCTTTCAAGAGACCCAGTACTTC. This codes for CASSVLGGGTFQETQYF.

This chain links TRBV5-1 with TRBJ1-3, with 9 bases lining up with TRBD1. CDR3 length: 16 residues. Germline CDR1 SGHRS, CDR2 YFSETQ. V lost 2 bases to trimming and J lost 3 bases; unmatched junction nucleotides: 6. The CDR3 DNA follows: TGCGCCAGCAGCTTAACCGGGACAGGGTTTGGAAACACCATATATTTT. It encodes CASSLTGTGFGNTIYF.

This clone has only one observation. V gene TRBV5-6 combines with J gene TRBJ2-7; tentative D call: TRBD2 (6 bases). Trimming removed 3 bases from V and 7 bases from J, with 20 bases in between. Germline CDR1 is SGHDT and CDR2 is YYEEEE. The CDR3 runs 15 residues. The CDR3: CASSSHLGGMREQYF. CDR3 nucleotides: TGTGCCAGCAGCTCCCATTTGGGGGGAATGAGGGAGCAGTACTTC.

The chain has TRBV4-2 and TRBJ1-2; D remains unclear. V shed 2 bases and J shed 0 bases, with 7 bases lying between them. The CDR3 totals 14 residues. Per the germline V gene, CDR1 is LGHNA and CDR2 is YNFKEQ. The CDR3 coding sequence is TGTGCCAGCAGCCAATATGGGGCTAACTATGGCTACACCTTC. It translates to CASSQYGANYGYTF.

The chain employs TRBV5-1 and TRBJ2-3, with unresolved D. CDR3 size: 14 residues. From germline, CDR1 is SGHRS and CDR2 YFSETQ. Between the trimmed V and J ends, which lost 0 bases and 2 bases, there was a span of 7 bases. CDR3: CASSLEAPTDTQYF. DNA of the CDR3: TGCGCCAGCAGCTTGGAGGCACCCACAGATACGCAGTATTTT.

The genes are TRBV21-1 and TRBJ1-5. TRBV21-1 is termed a pseudogene. This CDR3 comprises 17 residues. CDR3 coding DNA: TGTGCCAGCAGCAAAGCGGGGTCTGGGGGGTGGAAACAGCCCCAGCATTTT. Translation gives CASSKAGSGGWKQPQHF.

As regards this clone: This same CDR3 is encoded by further DNA sequences in the sample. The chain employs TRBV7-9 and TRBJ1-4; 10 positions agree with TRBD1. CDR3 size: 14 residues. Germline trimming cut 3 bases from V and 8 bases from J; bases unmatched to any gene: 3. The germline V gene has CDR1 SEHNR and CDR2 FQNEAQ (reference sequence). The CDR3 DNA is TGTGCCAGCAGCTTGGGACAGGGGAACGAAAAACTGTTTTTT. Protein: CASSLGQGNEKLFF.

V usage is TRBV6-1 and J usage is TRBJ1-5; no clear D. This CDR3 has 14 amino acids. Trimming left V 1 base short and J 4 bases short, with 8 bases between. In germline, CDR1 is MNHNS, CDR2 SASEGT. The CDR3 protein is CASSEGTINQPQHF. Written as DNA, the CDR3 is TGTGCCAGCAGTGAAGGGACCATAAATCAGCCCCAGCATTTT.

The table lists this clone with a count of one. The chain employs TRBV5-1 and TRBJ2-7; 11 bases match TRBD2. The CDR3 is 15 residues long. Germline CDR1 reads SGHRS; CDR2 reads YFSETQ. The J segment lost 1 base and the V segment lost 6 bases, leaving 6 bases of the junction unmatched. The CDR3 loop is CASTVLAGASYEQYF. The CDR3 region has the DNA TGCGCCAGCACCGTACTAGCGGGGGCTTCCTACGAGCAGTACTTC.

The J gene is TRBJ2-4, the V gene TRBV28; TRBD1 agrees at 10 bases. The CDR3 totals 19 residues. Trimming cost V 8 bases and J 2 bases; bases outside gene matches: 18. The germline V gene encodes CDR1 MDHEN and CDR2 SYDVKM. CDR3 in amino acids: CASVNRDRGGVGTKNIQYF. In DNA form, the CDR3 reads TGTGCCAGCGTAAACCGGGACAGGGGAGGGGTTGGGACCAAAAACATTCAGTACTTC.